Below, 5 T cell receptor beta chains from the same sample are listed, as sequenced in a study of cytomegalovirus exposure and HLA in healthy donors (dated by TCRdb to 2016 to 2017). The library was built by means of the immunoSEQ multiplex PCR assay. TCRdb mirrors the immuneACCESS table, restricted to in-frame sequences. Some clones are absent from its copies; in checked studies, under half trace to an unresolved V gene, and the reason for the others is unknown. The sample table contains approximately 120,000 clones; only one count was recorded for about 94% of them. Jointly, the top ten make up roughly 1.2% of the sample. The sequenced material came from PBMCs. Receptors originate from a woman between 18 and 29 years old in good health and CMV-seronegative.

This clone was seen just once. The CDR3 is CASNTGTANYGYTF. CDR3 DNA sequence: TGTGCCAGTAATACCGGGACAGCTAACTATGGCTACACCTTC. The chain combines TRBV19 with TRBJ1-2; 7 bases agree with TRBD1. From germline, CDR1 is LNHDA and CDR2 SQIVND (reference sequence). The CDR3 length is 14 residues. Trimming cost V 7 bases and J 0 bases; bases outside gene matches: 5.

This chain links TRBV13 with TRBJ1-2; TRBD1 agrees at 8 bases. Trimming removed 5 bases from V and 7 bases from J; junction bases left unmatched: 12. CDR1 PRHDT and CDR2 FYEKMQ come from the germline V gene (reference sequence). The CDR3 sequence is 15 residues long. CDR3 amino acids: CASSPTIQGALGYTF. CDR3 coding DNA: TGTGCCAGCAGCCCAACCATTCAGGGGGCGCTTGGCTACACCTTC.

The rearrangement links TRBV2 to TRBJ2-7, with D perhaps TRBD1 (5 bases). The germline CDR1 and CDR2 sequences are SNHLY and FYNNEI. CDR3 size: 13 residues. The ends were cut back, 7 bases at V and 2 bases at J, with 12 bases in the middle. The CDR3 sequence: CASTGQGAYEQYF. The CDR3 nucleotides read TGTGCCAGCACGGGTCAGGGTGCCTACGAGCAGTACTTC. Drawing the rest from reference TRBV2 and TRBJ2-7, the complete variable domain is EPEVTQTPSHQVTQMGQEVILRCVPISNHLYFYWYRQILGQKVEFLVSFYNNEISEKSEIFDDQFSVERPDGSNFTLKIRSTKLEDSAMYFCASTGQGAYEQYFGPGTRLTVT.

This chain joins TRBV7-9 and TRBJ2-7, with D unresolved. The CDR3 spans 13 residues. Trimming left V 4 bases short and J 1 base short, with 8 bases between. Germline-derived CDR1 and CDR2 are SEHNR and FQNEAQ (reference sequence). The CDR3: CASSSSGSYEQYF. CDR3 nucleotides: TGTGCCAGCAGCTCCTCAGGTTCCTACGAGCAGTACTTC.

V is TRBV18 and J is TRBJ1-5; weak D call: TRBD1 (6 bases). The CDR3 is made up of 15 amino acids. Looked up from germline, CDR1 is KGHSH and CDR2 is LQKENI. Trimming removed 1 base at V and 7 bases at J, with 14 bases between. The CDR3 is CASSPRQGQGQPQHF. The CDR3 nucleotides are TGTGCCAGCTCACCACGGCAGGGTCAGGGGCAGCCCCAGCATTTT.